The 19 T cell receptor beta chains below were found in one sample sequenced in a study of response to subunit inactivated influenza vaccine listed by TCRdb under 2018. Library preparation employed RT-PCR. TCRdb lists the instrument as Illumina HiSeq 2500. TCRdb handled the public reads itself, with Q25 trimming in fastp and clone calling in MiXCR, and kept productive beta chains. Under each unique CDR3 protein, matching rows form one entry showing the most common genes and DNA. This sample lists approximately 500,000 distinct CDR3 sequences; 14% were detected once. Approximately 12% of the sample goes to the ten largest clones. The sample was PBMCs from blood, taken about 12 days after vaccination. These receptors were obtained from a man between 45 and 60 years old who received an inactivated influenza vaccine. Donor details come from another sample of the same person, matched by shared clones.

The J gene is TRBJ2-7, the V gene TRBV7-9; a weak D match, TRBD2 (5 bases). V lost 2 bases and J lost 6, with 8 bases in between. Germline CDR1 and CDR2: SEHNR and FQNEAQ (reference sequence). This CDR3 has 12 residues. In DNA, the CDR3 is TGTGCCAGCAGCTTAAGCGGCCCCGAGCAGTACTTC. Its protein product is CASSLSGPEQYF.

The table lists this clonotype with a few counts. The chain combines TRBV5-6 with TRBJ2-7, with 11 bases aligning to TRBD1. The CDR3 has 15 residues. The germline gives CDR1 SGHDT, CDR2 YYEEEE. V lost 4 bases to trimming and J lost 4 bases; unmatched junction nucleotides: 7. DNA for the CDR3: TGTGCCAGCAGCGGAAGGACAGGGGGCAGATACGAGCAGTACTTC. Residues: CASSGRTGGRYEQYF. Full variable domain (remainder filled in from reference TRBV5-6 and TRBJ2-7): DAGVTQSPTHLIKTRGQQVTLRCSPKSGHDTVSWYQQALGQGPQFIFQYYEEEERQRGNFPDRFSGHQFPNYSSELNVNALLLGDSALYLCASSGRTGGRYEQYFGPGTRLTVT.

Only a few counts were recorded for this clonotype. The V gene is TRBV4-3, the J gene TRBJ1-2; tentatively, D is TRBD1 (6 bases). Germline V gene sequence: CDR1 LGHNA, CDR2 YSLEER. V was trimmed by 0 bases and J by 8 bases, leaving 19 bases between them. This CDR3 region has 16 residues. DNA for the CDR3: TGCGCCAGCAGCCAAGATCTTTATCCGGGGGCCTACGGCTACACCTTC. Its protein product is CASSQDLYPGAYGYTF.

This clonotype showed up just a few times. The V call is TRBV29-1, the J call TRBJ2-7; D is tentatively TRBD1 or TRBD2 (5 bases each). This CDR3 has 14 residues. Germline V lookup: CDR1 SQVTM, CDR2 ANQGSEA. Trimming removed 2 bases from V and 7 bases from J, with 18 bases in between. The CDR3 nucleotides read TGCAGCGTTGAATTGAACCGAGGGGCAAAGGAGCAGTACTTC. Translation gives CSVELNRGAKEQYF.

This clonotype was seen a handful of times. The CDR3 region is CAQGGGSAKNIQYF. The CDR3 nucleotides read TGTGCTCAAGGTGGGGGGTCAGCCAAAAACATTCAGTACTTC. The chain carries TRBV2 and TRBJ2-4; TRBD2 is a possible D gene (6 bases). The germline V gene encodes CDR1 SNHLY and CDR2 FYNNEI. This CDR3 contains 14 residues.

The chain joins TRBV29-1 to TRBJ2-5; 10 bases fit TRBD1. Trimming took 5 bases from V and 0 from J; bases not matched to a gene: 3. The CDR3 spans 14 residues. From germline, CDR1 is SQVTM and CDR2 ANQGSEA. The CDR3 is CSVLDRGDQETQYF. CDR3 DNA: TGCAGCGTTCTGGACAGGGGGGACCAAGAGACCCAGTACTTC.

The rearrangement links TRBV5-1 to TRBJ2-7; D remains unclear. Germline V gene sequence: CDR1 SGHRS, CDR2 YFSETQ. The CDR3 has 18 amino acids. V was pared by 5 bases and J by 1 base, with 25 bases between. Here the CDR3 DNA reads TGCGCCAGCAGTCCAATTGGTTTGAGGCGATTTCTGTCCTACGAGCAGTACTTC. Its translation: CASSPIGLRRFLSYEQYF. Variable domain in full (rest from reference TRBV5-1 and TRBJ2-7): KAGVTQTPRYLIKTRGQQVTLSCSPISGHRSVSWYQQTPGQGLQFLFEYFSETQRNKGNFPGRFSGRQFSNSRSEMNVSTLELGDSALYLCASSPIGLRRFLSYEQYFGPGTRLTVT.

This clonotype was counted ten times or more. V and J are TRBV29-1 and TRBJ2-3; TRBD1 agrees at 9 bases. Germline-derived CDR1 and CDR2 are SQVTM and ANQGSEA. The CDR3 is made up of 16 amino acids. V gave up 2 bases and J gave up 5 bases; unmatched junction bases: 11. The CDR3 coding sequence is TGCAGCGTTGAATGGGGGCGGACAGGGGTTGTAGATACGCAGTATTTT. This sequence encodes CSVEWGRTGVVDTQYF.

This clonotype was counted many times. This sequence joins TRBV12-3 or TRBV12-4 and TRBJ2-1; D ambiguous. Trimming pared 7 bases from V and 3 bases from J, leaving 4 bases between. The CDR3 is made up of 11 amino acids. The CDR3 is CASTLYNEQFF. The CDR3 DNA follows: TGTGCCAGCACCCTCTACAATGAGCAGTTCTTC.

V is TRBV7-9 and J is TRBJ2-3, with 7 bases aligning to TRBD1. V shed 1 base and J 3 bases; nucleotides not matched to a gene: 7. Germline V gene lookup returns CDR1 SEHNR and CDR2 FQNEAQ (reference sequence). The length of the CDR3 is 16 residues. The CDR3 sequence is CASSLDGTEQTDTQYF. The CDR3 nucleotides read TGTGCCAGCAGCTTAGACGGGACAGAGCAAACAGATACGCAGTATTTT.

The genes are TRBV12-3 or TRBV12-4 and TRBJ1-6, with a tentative D call TRBD1 (6 bases). V was cut by 6 bases and J by 9 bases, with 15 bases left in between. The CDR3 consists of 14 residues. Written as DNA, the CDR3 is TGTGCCAGCAGGAAGGCTGGGGGGGCTTCACCCCTCCACTTT. Translation: CASRKAGGASPLHF.

The J gene is TRBJ1-3, the V gene TRBV12-3 or TRBV12-4, with TRBD1 as a possible D gene (6 bases). There are 16 residues in the CDR3. Trimming stripped 5 bases from V and 0 bases from J, with 14 bases between. In DNA, the CDR3 is TGTGCCAGCAGTCCGGACAGACACACCTCTGGAAACACCATATATTTT. Its translation is CASSPDRHTSGNTIYF.

To note about this clonotype: Its ends do not fully match the called genes, so a read error is possible. This chain connects TRBV6-5 to TRBJ1-1; D not certain. Germline CDR1 is MNHEY and CDR2 is SVGAGI. The length of the CDR3 is 14 residues. CDR3 loop: CASTYGLGYTEAFF. The CDR3 DNA is TGTGCCAGCACTTACGGTCTCGGGTACACTGAAGCTTTCTTT.

The J gene is TRBJ1-6, the V gene TRBV7-2, with 8 bases lining up with TRBD1. This CDR3 is 14 amino acids long. Germline lookup yields CDR1 SGHTA and CDR2 FQGNSA. J was trimmed by 5 bases and V by 5 bases; bases with no gene match: 2. CDR3 nucleotides: TGTGCCAGCAGCCAGGGGGCACATAATTCACCCCTCCACTTT. Amino acids: CASSQGAHNSPLHF. The full variable domain, with the rest looked up from reference TRBV7-2 and TRBJ1-6, is GAGVSQSPSNKVTEKGKDVELRCDPISGHTALYWYRQSLGQGLEFLIYFQGNSAPDKSGLPSDRFSAERTGGSVSTLTIQRTQQEDSAVYLCASSQGAHNSPLHFGNGTRLTVT.

This clonotype was recorded many times. This chain joins TRBV24-1 and TRBJ2-1; 13 bases map to TRBD2. V lost 4 bases and J lost 4; bases outside the gene matches: 9. Germline-derived CDR1 and CDR2 are KGHDR and SFDVKD. This CDR3 is built from 18 residues. CDR3 amino acids: CATSDPKGTSGMYNEQFF. In DNA form, the CDR3 reads TGTGCCACCAGTGACCCCAAGGGGACTAGCGGGATGTACAATGAGCAGTTCTTC.

This rearrangement joins TRBV29-1 to TRBJ2-5; the match to TRBD1 covers 7 bases. Per germline, CDR1 SQVTM and CDR2 ANQGSEA. V lost 7 bases, J lost 9 bases, and 8 bases stayed unmatched. This CDR3 contains 11 residues. CDR3 coding DNA: TGCAGCGGCACAGGGGACACTGCCCAGTACTTC. This encodes CSGTGDTAQYF.

This clonotype occurred many times. This chain uses TRBV24-1 with TRBJ1-2; D is uncertain. V was pared by 4 bases and J by 8 bases, with 22 bases between. Germline CDR1 reads KGHDR; CDR2 reads SFDVKD. This CDR3 comprises 16 residues. In DNA, the CDR3 is TGTGCCACCAGTGAGCCTAACCCATCCCGAATAGGAGGCTACACCTTC. This sequence encodes CATSEPNPSRIGGYTF.

V and J are TRBV7-8 and TRBJ2-5; possible D gene TRBD2, 6 bases. V was clipped by 7 bases and J by 5 bases, with 17 bases between them. This CDR3 is built from 14 residues. Germline CDR1 SGHVS, CDR2 FQNEAQ. CDR3 in DNA: TGTGCCAGCATGCCTTCCGGAGGGAGGGAGACCCAGTACTTC. Its translation: CASMPSGGRETQYF.

The chain is built from TRBV6-2 or TRBV6-3 and TRBJ2-1, with D possibly matching TRBD1 (5 bases). Germline CDR1 MNHEY, CDR2 SVGEGT. The CDR3 is made up of 13 amino acids. Trimming shortened V by 5 bases and J by 6 bases, and 11 bases separated the two germline ends. The CDR3 coding sequence is TGTGCCAGCAGTCAGCTAAGGGGCAATGAGCAGTTCTTC. Its protein is CASSQLRGNEQFF.